This T cell receptor (beta chain) was profiled in a study of spatial heterogeneity in lung cancer. Study background: Within raw reads, each unique TCR and UMI combination appeared on average more than ten times.

Unique molecular identifiers, one per molecule, were present on every TCR cDNA molecule. TCRdb itself ran the 5' RACE reads through MiXCR, one entry per CDR3 protein. The table lists 90,000 to 95,000 distinct CDR3 sequences, approximately 12% of them singletons. The V and J ends lost 6 bases and 5 bases respectively, with 10 bases between them. The CDR3 runs to 12 residues. Germline loops: CDR1 KGHSH, CDR2 LQKENI. On this clonotype: What it recognizes is unknown.

Study-level results: Expanded tumor TCRs that were ubiquitous appeared in blood more at resection than follow-up.

Stated time point: sample taken at primary tumor resection. The sequenced material consisted of unsorted whole RNA from tumor, nontumor lung or frozen PBMC. The donors comprised some 78 untreated early-stage non-small cell lung cancer patients. The sample in question was PBMCs, obtained at surgery. The J gene is TRBJ1-2, the V gene TRBV18, with TRBD1 as a possible D gene (5 bases). The sequence was obtained from a male donor with early-stage non-small cell lung cancer. The CDR3 region has the DNA TGTGCCAGCTCCGCACAGGAATATGGCTACACCTTC. Its protein product is CASSAQEYGYTF.